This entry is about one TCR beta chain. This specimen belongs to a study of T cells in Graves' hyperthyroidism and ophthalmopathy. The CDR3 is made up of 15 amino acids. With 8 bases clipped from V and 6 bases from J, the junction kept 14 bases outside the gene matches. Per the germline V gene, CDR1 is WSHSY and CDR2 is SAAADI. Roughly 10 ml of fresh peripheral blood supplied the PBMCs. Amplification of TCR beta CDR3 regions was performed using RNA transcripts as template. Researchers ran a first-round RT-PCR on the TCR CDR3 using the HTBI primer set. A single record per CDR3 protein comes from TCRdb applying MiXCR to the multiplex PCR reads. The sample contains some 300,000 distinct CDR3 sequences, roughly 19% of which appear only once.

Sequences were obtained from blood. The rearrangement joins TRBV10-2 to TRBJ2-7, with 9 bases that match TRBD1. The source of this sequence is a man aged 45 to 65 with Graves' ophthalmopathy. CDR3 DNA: TGCGCCAGCGGCACTCAGGGGACAGGGTCGAGCGAGCAGTACTTC. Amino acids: CASGTQGTGSSEQYF.